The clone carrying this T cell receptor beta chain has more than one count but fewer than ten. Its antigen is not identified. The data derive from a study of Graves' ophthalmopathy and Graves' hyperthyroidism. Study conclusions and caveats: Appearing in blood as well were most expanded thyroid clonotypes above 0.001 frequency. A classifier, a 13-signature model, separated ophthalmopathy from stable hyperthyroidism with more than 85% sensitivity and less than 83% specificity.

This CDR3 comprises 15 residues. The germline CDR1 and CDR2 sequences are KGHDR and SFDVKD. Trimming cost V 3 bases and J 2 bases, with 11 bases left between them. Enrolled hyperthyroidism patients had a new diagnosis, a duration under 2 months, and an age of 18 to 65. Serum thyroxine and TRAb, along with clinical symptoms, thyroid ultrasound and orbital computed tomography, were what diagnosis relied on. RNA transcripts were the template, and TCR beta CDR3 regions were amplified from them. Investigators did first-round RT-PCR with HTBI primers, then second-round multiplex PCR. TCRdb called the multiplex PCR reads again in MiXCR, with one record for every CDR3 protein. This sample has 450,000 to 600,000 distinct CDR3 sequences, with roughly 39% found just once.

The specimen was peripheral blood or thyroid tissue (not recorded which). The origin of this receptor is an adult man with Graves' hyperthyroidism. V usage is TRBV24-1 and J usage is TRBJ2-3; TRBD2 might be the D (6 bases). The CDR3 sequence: CATSDTSGATDTQYF. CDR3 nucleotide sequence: TGTGCCACCAGTGATACCTCGGGAGCCACAGATACGCAGTATTTT.